This TCR beta chain was retrieved from a study of T cells expressing NK-cell markers. Using the 5' RACE reads, TCRdb records one entry per CDR3 protein without DNA. The sample includes more than 400,000 distinct CDR3 sequences. The sequence derives from a woman aged 18-70 years in good health. Sequenced material: blood T cells: a sorted CD56 or NKG2C T cell subset, CD4+ or CD8+ T cells, or bulk PBMC T cells (not recorded which).

The chain's CDR3 is CASSLSGQDREKLFF. The V call is TRBV6-2 or TRBV6-3, the J call TRBJ1-4; TCRdb's D call of TRBD1 is untestable without DNA. Germline loops: CDR1 MNHEY, CDR2 SVGEGT. The CDR3 contains 15 residues.